This record looks at one T cell receptor beta chain sequence and its context. Its antigen is not identified. cDNA libraries for TCR beta contained unique molecular identifiers. Approximately 450,000 cDNA molecules were recovered from an input of about 1 to 10 million T cells. MiXCR, applied by TCRdb to the PCR reads, yields one record per CDR3 protein. The sample holds 800,000 to 950,000 distinct CDR3 sequences, about 53% seen once. V was pared by 5 bases and J by 0 bases, with 12 bases between. Looked up from germline, CDR1 is SGHRS and CDR2 is YFSETQ. The length of the CDR3 is 16 residues. The entry originates in a study of post-analysis software for immune sequencing data. Study-wide background: Multiple sclerosis in the patients followed relapsing-remitting, secondary progressive and progressive-relapsing courses. Study-wide findings and caveats: Relative to controls, patients had a handful of TRBV segments at higher frequency, with TRBV5-6, TRBV5-1 and TRBV20-1 among these. Compared with controls, patients showed significantly lower normalized Chao1 diversity.

The receptor's source is a girl aged 10-17 years with multiple sclerosis. Sequenced input: blood. The V call is TRBV5-1, the J call TRBJ2-6; D may correspond to TRBD1 or TRBD2 (5 bases each). As DNA, the CDR3 is TGCGCCAGCAGTCTGACGGGACCCTCTGGGGCCAACGTCCTGACTTTC. Translation: CASSLTGPSGANVLTF. Based on the CDR3 plus reference TRBV5-1 and TRBJ2-6, the full variable domain is KAGVTQTPRYLIKTRGQQVTLSCSPISGHRSVSWYQQTPGQGLQFLFEYFSETQRNKGNFPGRFSGRQFSNSRSEMNVSTLELGDSALYLCASSLTGPSGANVLTFGAGSRLTVL.